This T cell receptor beta chain was recorded in a study of T cell repertoires in cytomegalovirus infection. Turning to the study itself: Evidence of both CMV infection and a matching HLA type came from public TCR beta signatures.

Whole-study findings and limits: Within the response measured ex vivo, HLA-C-restricted CMV-specific TCR beta clonotypes were dominant.

This CDR3 has 20 amino acids. V trimming: 6 bases; J trimming: 0 bases; junction bases outside the gene matches: 20. Germline loops: CDR1 MNHEY, CDR2 SVGEGT. TCRdb reanalysed the reads using MiXCR and keeps one entry per CDR3 protein. This sample has fewer than 550,000 distinct CDR3 sequences, with more than 25% found just once. As concerns this clonotype: Antigen: not known.

Sequencing used PBMCs. This rearrangement joins TRBV6-2 or TRBV6-3 to TRBJ1-5; 7 bases are shared with TRBD1. The receptor comes from a human donor in good health (CMV status not recorded). Some clones in this sample may be carry-over from other donors' samples. This CDR3 is CASRRTPLKPRGNSNQPQHF. CDR3 in DNA: TGTGCCAGCAGGAGGACACCCTTAAAACCCAGGGGGAATAGCAATCAGCCCCAGCATTTT.